These 28 T cell receptor beta chains were sequenced from one sample in a study of blood T cell repertoires in COVID-19. Data came from immunoSEQ multiplex PCR; TCRdb stores just in-frame clones and leaves some out. The sample carries 150,000 or so clones, about 79% recorded once. The sample comprised peripheral blood. The receptors come from a woman aged 55-69 years with acute or convalescent COVID-19.

The chain has TRBV4-1 and TRBJ1-5; no clear D. Germline values: CDR1 MGHRA, CDR2 YSYEKL. This CDR3 contains 15 residues. V dropped 0 bases and J dropped 1 base, with 7 bases sitting between them. This CDR3 is CASSQEGSSNQPQHF. The CDR3 DNA is TGCGCCAGCAGCCAAGAGGGGAGCAGCAATCAGCCCCAGCATTTT.

The rearrangement joins TRBV5-1 to TRBJ2-1; the D gene is possibly TRBD1 (6 bases). Germline V CDR1 and CDR2: SGHRS, YFSETQ. V was trimmed by 2 bases and J by 0 bases, leaving 9 bases between them. The length of the CDR3 is 15 residues. CDR3 in amino acids: CASSFRQDSYNEQFF. The CDR3 DNA sequence: TGCGCCAGCAGCTTTAGACAGGACTCCTACAATGAGCAGTTCTTC.

The rearrangement joins TRBV20-1 to TRBJ1-2; 12 nucleotides agree with TRBD1. Germline V gene data show CDR1 as DFQATT and CDR2 as SNEGSKA (reference sequence). J gave up 7 bases and V 3 bases, and 3 bases lay outside the gene matches. The CDR3 runs to 13 residues. The CDR3 region has the DNA TGCAGTGCTAGTGGGACAGGGGGCGGTGGCTACACCTTC. Its translation is CSASGTGGGGYTF.

This clone occurred a few times. The chain recombines TRBV10-3 with TRBJ1-2; possible D gene TRBD1, 6 bases. Trimming removed 6 bases from V and 5 bases from J, with 25 bases in between. The germline gives CDR1 ENHRY, CDR2 SYGVKD. The CDR3 is made up of 17 amino acids. CDR3 in amino acids: CAIRAPATGQIDYGYTF. The CDR3 DNA follows: TGTGCCATCAGAGCTCCGGCAACAGGGCAGATCGATTATGGCTACACCTTC.

This chain connects TRBV3-1 (or the pseudogene TRBV3-2) to TRBJ1-1; 8 bases are a match to TRBD1. The CDR3 contains 15 residues. Germline V gives CDR1 LGHDT, CDR2 YNNKEL (reference sequence). The J segment lost 4 bases and the V segment lost 4 bases, leaving 8 bases of the junction unmatched. The CDR3 here is CASSPTGQVLTEAFF. CDR3 bases: TGTGCCAGCAGCCCTACGGGACAGGTCCTCACTGAAGCTTTCTTT.

The chain is built from TRBV5-5 and TRBJ1-1; no definite D call. The germline gives CDR1 SGHKS, CDR2 YYEKEE (reference sequence). Between the trimmed V and J ends, which lost 4 bases and 5 bases, there was a span of 9 bases. The CDR3 totals 12 residues. CDR3 nucleotides: TGTGCCAGCAGCCCCACGGGGACTGAAGCTTTCTTT. It codes for CASSPTGTEAFF.

This clone was seen only once. The V gene is TRBV6-6, the J gene TRBJ1-1; tentatively, D is TRBD1 (6 bases). Germline V CDR1 and CDR2: MNHNY, SVGAGI (reference sequence). V lost 5 bases, J lost 8 bases, and 12 bases lay in between. The CDR3 loop spans 12 amino acids. The CDR3 reads CASSPGTIEAFF. As DNA, the CDR3 is TGTGCCAGCAGTCCCGGGACAATCGAAGCTTTCTTT.

The chain uses TRBV19 and TRBJ1-2; D gene uncertain. The V gene lost 6 bases and the J gene lost 3 bases, with 14 bases spanning the gap. Germline CDR1 reads LNHDA; CDR2 reads SQIVND (reference sequence). The CDR3 runs 14 residues. For the CDR3, the DNA is TGTGCCAGTAGAGCCCCGGGTCAGCACTATGGCTACACCTTC. Protein sequence: CASRAPGQHYGYTF.

This clone was counted a single time. This chain uses TRBV27 with TRBJ2-7; D is ambiguous. V was cut by 9 bases and J by 9 bases, with 9 bases left in between. This CDR3 has 9 residues. CDR1 is MNHEY and CDR2 is SMNVEV in the germline V gene (reference sequence). CDR3 loop: CARRAGQYV. CDR3 bases: TGTGCCAGACGAGCAGGGCAGTACGTC.

This chain connects TRBV4-1 to TRBJ1-2; the D is unclear. V was clipped by 3 bases and J by 4 bases, with 12 bases between them. This CDR3 is 14 amino acids long. The germline V gene encodes CDR1 MGHRA and CDR2 YSYEKL. The CDR3 bases are TGCGCCAGCAGCCAGTGGGCCCCGAGCTATGGCTACACCTTC. This encodes CASSQWAPSYGYTF.

The table lists this clone with a few counts. Other nucleotide sequences in the sample specify the same CDR3. The chain carries TRBV18 and TRBJ1-5, with TRBD1 identical over 7 bases. Germline V gene sequence: CDR1 KGHSH, CDR2 LQKENI. Germline trimming cut 3 bases from V and 2 bases from J; bases unmatched to any gene: 4. CDR3 length: 15 amino acids. The CDR3 nucleotides read TGTGCCAGCTCACCCCTGGGACAGCGCAATCAGCCCCAGCATTTT. This codes for CASSPLGQRNQPQHF.

This rearrangement joins TRBV30 to TRBJ1-1; TRBD1 is a possible D gene (5 bases). This CDR3 has 13 residues. CDR1 GTSNPN and CDR2 SVGIG come from the germline V gene (reference sequence). V shed 0 bases and J shed 4 bases, with 9 bases lying between them. CDR3 DNA sequence: TGTGCCTGGAGTGTAAGGGGAAGCACTGAAGCTTTCTTT. Protein product: CAWSVRGSTEAFF. Filled out from reference TRBV30 and TRBJ1-1, the complete variable domain reads SQTIHQWPATLVQPVGSPLSLECTVEGTSNPNLYWYRQAAGRGLQLLFYSVGIGQISSEVPQNLSASRPQDRQFILSSKKLLLSDSGFYLCAWSVRGSTEAFFGQGTRLTVV.

The chain joins TRBV27 to TRBJ1-4; 8 bases fit TRBD1. Germline V gene data show CDR1 as MNHEY and CDR2 as SMNVEV (reference sequence). There are 15 residues in the CDR3. Trimming took 5 bases from V and 7 from J; bases not matched to a gene: 9. CDR3: CASSRTGGVSEKLFF. The DNA of the CDR3 is TGTGCCAGCAGTAGAACAGGGGGAGTCAGTGAAAAACTGTTTTTT.

As concerns this clone: This sample includes further DNA sequences coding for the same CDR3. CDR3 in DNA: TGTGCCAGCAGTCCCACCGGGGGTAGCAATCAGCCCCAGCATTTT. Amino acid sequence: CASSPTGGSNQPQHF. The genes are TRBV6-5 and TRBJ1-5; D may be TRBD1 (5 bases). The CDR3 is 15 amino acids. V dropped 5 bases and J dropped 0 bases, with 11 bases sitting between them. Per the germline V gene, CDR1 is MNHEY and CDR2 is SVGAGI.

The chain carries TRBV6-5 and TRBJ1-2, with D perhaps matching TRBD1 (5 bases). The length of the CDR3 is 16 residues. CDR1 and CDR2 from the germline V gene are MNHEY and SVGAGI. The V and J ends lost 4 bases and 4 bases respectively, with 19 bases between them. In nucleotides, the CDR3 is TGTGCCAGCAGTTCCCCCGACAGAATTAAACTCTATGGCTACACCTTC. Its protein product is CASSSPDRIKLYGYTF.

The chain combines TRBV7-9 with TRBJ1-4; the match to TRBD1 covers 8 bases. With 5 bases clipped from V and 0 bases from J, the junction kept 5 bases outside the gene matches. This CDR3 is built from 16 residues. Germline CDR1 and CDR2: SEHNR and FQNEAQ (reference sequence). Here the CDR3 DNA reads TGTGCCAGCAGCGCAACAGGGGGAGCAACTAATGAAAAACTGTTTTTT. Translated, it gives CASSATGGATNEKLFF.

This clone was seen just once. The chain is built from TRBV5-5 and TRBJ2-6, with 8 nucleotides matching TRBD1. The junction had 14 bases not matched to a gene; V was cut back by 4 bases and J by 2 bases. From germline, CDR1 is SGHKS and CDR2 YYEKEE (reference sequence). There are 19 residues in the CDR3. The CDR3 DNA is TGTGCCAGCAGCCGGGACAGGAGGGGGTCCTATGCTGGGGCCAACGTCCTGACTTTC. This gives the protein CASSRDRRGSYAGANVLTF. Supplemented by reference TRBV5-5 and TRBJ2-6, the full variable domain reads DAGVTQSPTHLIKTRGQQVTLRCSPISGHKSVSWYQQVLGQGPQFIFQYYEKEERGRGNFPDRFSARQFPNYSSELNVNALLLGDSALYLCASSRDRRGSYAGANVLTFGAGSRLTVL.

The rearrangement links TRBV5-5 to TRBJ2-3; 9 bases match TRBD1. The CDR3 has 15 residues. After removal of 1 base from V and 10 bases from J, the junction contained 10 bases not matched to a gene. Germline CDR1 is SGHKS and CDR2 is YYEKEE (reference sequence). Here the CDR3 DNA reads TGTGCCAGCAGCTTGACTGACAGGGGGATTTTGGCGCAGTATTTT. Amino acids: CASSLTDRGILAQYF.

The V call is TRBV30, the J call TRBJ1-1, with a tentative D call TRBD1 (5 bases). The V end lost 3 bases, the J end lost 4 bases, and 18 bases lay between the germline ends. The CDR3 totals 15 residues. Germline V gives CDR1 GTSNPN, CDR2 SVGIG (reference sequence). CDR3 region: CAWRTMGGWGTEAFF. The DNA for the CDR3 is TGTGCCTGGAGGACGATGGGGGGTTGGGGCACTGAAGCTTTCTTT. The full variable domain, its missing parts supplied by reference TRBV30 and TRBJ1-1, is SQTIHQWPATLVQPVGSPLSLECTVEGTSNPNLYWYRQAAGRGLQLLFYSVGIGQISSEVPQNLSASRPQDRQFILSSKKLLLSDSGFYLCAWRTMGGWGTEAFFGQGTRLTVV.

V and J are TRBV7-9 and TRBJ2-7; weak D call: TRBD1 (5 bases). Germline V gene sequence: CDR1 SEHNR, CDR2 FQNEAQ (reference sequence). The CDR3 runs 12 residues. Trimming removed 3 bases from V and 3 bases from J, with 6 bases in between. The CDR3 DNA reads TGTGCCAGCAGCTTGGACAACTACGAGCAGTACGTC. Its translation is CASSLDNYEQYV.

The gene calls are TRBV6-1 and TRBJ1-1, with D unresolved. This CDR3 contains 12 residues. Germline assignment: CDR1 MNHNS and CDR2 SASEGT. Trimming took off 1 base at V and 8 bases at J, with 8 bases between the two ends. The CDR3 DNA follows: TGTGCCAGCAGTGAAGATCGGGTGGAAGCTTTCTTT. This translates into CASSEDRVEAFF.

This chain joins TRBV30 and TRBJ2-1; 7 nucleotides match TRBD2. The V gene end was trimmed by 1 base and the J gene end by 3 bases; junction bases not matched to a gene: 6. Germline-derived CDR1 and CDR2 are GTSNPN and SVGIG (reference sequence). This CDR3 comprises 15 residues. The CDR3 region is CAWSGVSGIYNEQFF. CDR3 bases: TGTGCCTGGAGTGGGGTCAGCGGGATCTACAATGAGCAGTTCTTC. Combining the CDR3 with reference TRBV30 and TRBJ2-1 gives the whole variable domain SQTIHQWPATLVQPVGSPLSLECTVEGTSNPNLYWYRQAAGRGLQLLFYSVGIGQISSEVPQNLSASRPQDRQFILSSKKLLLSDSGFYLCAWSGVSGIYNEQFFGPGTRLTVL.

This chain connects TRBV6-6 to TRBJ2-3; D is undetermined. V gave up 0 bases and J gave up 2 bases, with 6 bases separating them. Germline V CDR1 and CDR2: MNHNY, SVGAGI (reference sequence). This CDR3 contains 14 residues. Written as DNA, the CDR3 is TGTGCCAGCAGTTACTCGCGGCTCACAGATACGCAGTATTTT. This sequence encodes CASSYSRLTDTQYF.

The chain has TRBV10-3 and TRBJ1-1; TRBD1 matches 9 bases. Germline V gene data show CDR1 as ENHRY and CDR2 as SYGVKD. The J segment lost 11 bases and the V segment lost 0 bases, leaving 13 bases of the junction unmatched. The CDR3 totals 16 residues. CDR3 nucleotides: TGTGCCATCAGTGAGTCTAGCAGGACAGGGGATTTCGGGGCTTTCTTT. Translating it yields CAISESSRTGDFGAFF.

The V call is TRBV5-1, the J call TRBJ1-1; 7 bases are shared with TRBD1. There are 15 residues in the CDR3. Per germline, CDR1 SGHRS and CDR2 YFSETQ. V lost 3 bases, J lost 4 bases, and 9 bases stayed unmatched. CDR3 in DNA: TGCGCCAGCAGCTCACTTACAGGGGTTTTCACTGAAGCTTTCTTT. It codes for CASSSLTGVFTEAFF.

J is TRBJ2-1 and V is TRBV5-1, with D perhaps matching TRBD2 (6 bases). CDR3 length: 14 residues. Deletions cut 4 bases from V and 6 bases from J, with 14 bases between. The germline CDR1 and CDR2 sequences are SGHRS and YFSETQ. The CDR3 spells CASSAEGPVNEQFF. CDR3 nucleotide sequence: TGCGCCAGCAGCGCGGAGGGGCCTGTCAATGAGCAGTTCTTC.

This clone has only one observation. The chain recombines TRBV6-5 with TRBJ1-2; TRBD1 matches 7 bases. The CDR3 sequence is 15 residues long. Germline V gives CDR1 MNHEY, CDR2 SVGAGI. Losses at the gene ends were 5 bases for V and 6 bases for J; bases not matched to a gene: 12. The DNA of the CDR3 is TGTGCCAGCAGTAAACACGGGGACAGCGGCAATGGCTACACCTTC. This gives the protein CASSKHGDSGNGYTF.

The chain couples TRBV7-9 to TRBJ2-3; D perhaps matches TRBD1 (6 bases). Germline V gives CDR1 SEHNR, CDR2 FQNEAQ (reference sequence). The CDR3 is 15 residues long. The V end was cut by 5 bases, the J end by 2 bases, with 14 bases between. The CDR3 nucleotides read TGTGCCAGCAGCATCTCCGGGACACCCACAGATACGCAGTATTTT. Its protein product is CASSISGTPTDTQYF. The whole variable domain, filled in from reference TRBV7-9 and TRBJ2-3, reads DTGVSQNPRHKITKRGQNVTFRCDPISEHNRLYWYRQTLGQGPEFLTYFQNEAQLEKSRLLSDRFSAERPKGSFSTLEIQRTEQGDSAMYLCASSISGTPTDTQYFGPGTRLTVL.